One sample yielded the 23 T cell receptor beta chains listed below, sequenced in a study of radiotherapy plus CTLA-4 blockade in lung cancer. Here immunoSEQ multiplex PCR was the method, and the copy in TCRdb shows in-frame clones only, minus some. The sample contains about 120,000 clones, about 77% of which appear only once. This specimen consisted of peripheral blood, obtained from a patient treated with radiotherapy plus ipilimumab. The receptors shown here come from a human donor with non-small cell lung cancer who had a partial response to radiotherapy plus ipilimumab.

V usage is TRBV2 and J usage is TRBJ2-7; TRBD1 might be the D (5 bases). Germline CDR1 reads SNHLY; CDR2 reads FYNNEI. The CDR3 length is 12 residues. The V end was cut by 4 bases, the J end by 4 bases, with 8 bases between. CDR3 region: CASSGRVYEQYV. The CDR3 region has the DNA TGTGCCAGCAGTGGCAGGGTATACGAGCAGTACGTC.

The V and J genes are TRBV10-3 and TRBJ2-7; perhaps TRBD1 as D (5 bases). Looked up from germline, CDR1 is ENHRY and CDR2 is SYGVKD. V lost 0 bases to trimming and J lost 7 bases, with 16 bases between them. CDR3 length: 15 amino acids. The CDR3 reads CAISESFEAGAEQYF. CDR3 nucleotide sequence: TGTGCCATCAGTGAGTCCTTCGAGGCTGGGGCAGAGCAGTACTTC.

V gene TRBV5-1 combines with J gene TRBJ1-4; D not resolved. CDR3 length: 12 amino acids. The V gene's germline CDR1 is SGHRS and CDR2 YFSETQ. The ends were cut back, 4 bases at V and 7 bases at J, with 8 bases in the middle. The CDR3 DNA follows: TGCGCCAGCAGCCCCCGGGGTGAAAAACTGTTTTTT. Translation gives CASSPRGEKLFF.

This chain connects TRBV19 to TRBJ1-2; D remains unclear. The CDR3 covers 14 residues. V lost 9 bases and J 4 bases, leaving 18 bases between the germline ends. Germline V lookup: CDR1 LNHDA, CDR2 SQIVND (reference sequence). The CDR3 loop reads CARNGRRGLYGYTF. In nucleotides, the CDR3 is TGTGCCAGGAATGGAAGACGGGGTCTCTATGGCTACACCTTC.

This clone was recorded only once. The chain is built from TRBV7-9 and TRBJ2-1; TRBD2 aligns across 10 bases. This CDR3 contains 16 residues. From germline, CDR1 is SEHNR and CDR2 FQNEAQ (reference sequence). J was trimmed by 10 bases and V by 5 bases; bases with no gene match: 14. As DNA, the CDR3 is TGTGCCAGCAGCCAAGGGGGCCTAGCGGGAGTCAAAGAGCAGTTCTTC. It codes for CASSQGGLAGVKEQFF.

This clone was observed at least ten times. The CDR3 DNA is TGTGCCAGCAGGGGGACAGTGAACACTGAAGCTTTCTTT. Amino acids: CASRGTVNTEAFF. The chain joins TRBV6-6 to TRBJ1-1; 7 nucleotides agree with TRBD1. Looked up from germline, CDR1 is MNHNY and CDR2 is SVGAGI (reference sequence). The CDR3 sequence is 13 residues long. After removal of 6 bases from V and 0 bases from J, the junction contained 1 base not matched to a gene.

CDR3 coding DNA: TGTGCCACCAGCAGAGACCGGAGAGGGAGCAACTATGGCTACACCTTC. Translation gives CATSRDRRGSNYGYTF. This chain connects TRBV15 to TRBJ1-2; D uncertain. Trimming shortened V by 0 bases and J by 2 bases, and 13 bases separated the two germline ends. Germline V gives CDR1 LNHNV, CDR2 YYDKDF (reference sequence). The CDR3 is made up of 16 amino acids.

This rearrangement joins TRBV25-1 to TRBJ1-1; possible D gene TRBD1, 5 bases. Germline CDR1 MGHDK, CDR2 SYGVNS. Trimming pared 2 bases from V and 4 bases from J, leaving 20 bases between. The CDR3 loop spans 17 amino acids. The CDR3 DNA follows: TGTGCCAGCAGTGAAAGGTTTGTGGGGCCTAGGGGCACTGAAGCTTTCTTT. Encoded protein: CASSERFVGPRGTEAFF.

This chain connects TRBV28 to TRBJ2-7, with 10 bases that match TRBD2. CDR1 is MDHEN and CDR2 is SYDVKM in the germline V gene. V shed 6 bases and J 4 bases; nucleotides not matched to a gene: 18. The CDR3 has 18 amino acids. The CDR3 here is CASSPKREGGRSGYEQYF. Here the CDR3 DNA reads TGTGCCAGCAGCCCTAAGCGGGAGGGCGGACGCTCGGGATACGAGCAGTACTTC.

With regard to this clone: The identical CDR3 is also encoded by other nucleotide sequences in the sample. The gene calls are TRBV11-2 and TRBJ2-7, with 7 bases fitting TRBD1. The junction had 4 bases not matched to a gene; V was cut back by 4 bases and J by 1 base. Looked up from germline, CDR1 is SGHAT and CDR2 is FQNNGV. The CDR3 is 14 residues long. The CDR3 region has the DNA TGTGCCAGCAGCTCCACGACAGGGTCCTACGAGCAGTACTTC. Residues: CASSSTTGSYEQYF.

The genes are TRBV30 and TRBJ2-5; the match to TRBD2 covers 11 bases. The V and J ends lost 1 base and 2 bases, in that order; junction bases with no gene match: 3. Germline V gene data show CDR1 as GTSNPN and CDR2 as SVGIG (reference sequence). There are 15 residues in the CDR3. The CDR3 sequence: CAWSEGLAEQETQYF. Written as DNA, the CDR3 is TGTGCCTGGAGTGAGGGACTAGCGGAGCAAGAGACCCAGTACTTC. The whole variable domain, remainder taken from reference TRBV30 and TRBJ2-5, is SQTIHQWPATLVQPVGSPLSLECTVEGTSNPNLYWYRQAAGRGLQLLFYSVGIGQISSEVPQNLSASRPQDRQFILSSKKLLLSDSGFYLCAWSEGLAEQETQYFGPGTRLLVL.

This chain joins TRBV4-2 and TRBJ1-5; 8 bases agree with TRBD1. The CDR3 totals 16 residues. The germline V gene encodes CDR1 LGHNA and CDR2 YNFKEQ. After removal of 2 bases from V and 5 bases from J, the junction contained 8 bases not matched to a gene. CDR3 sequence reads: CASSQTRTGMDQPQHF. The CDR3 DNA reads TGTGCCAGCAGCCAAACCCGGACAGGGATGGATCAGCCCCAGCATTTT.

This clone was detected many times. This rearrangement joins TRBV19 to TRBJ1-4; D gene ambiguous. CDR3 length: 10 amino acids. The germline CDR1 and CDR2 sequences are LNHDA and SQIVND (reference sequence). Trimming removed 8 bases from V and 7 bases from J, with 5 bases in between. CDR3 coding DNA: TGTGCCAGTGGGAGTGAAAAACTGTTTTTT. Translation gives CASGSEKLFF.

The gene calls are TRBV19 and TRBJ1-2, with 9 bases fitting TRBD1. The V and J ends lost 5 bases and 11 bases, in that order; junction bases with no gene match: 12. The CDR3 covers 14 residues. Germline CDR1 is LNHDA and CDR2 is SQIVND (reference sequence). The CDR3 sequence is CASSPGQGRRGYTF. In DNA, the CDR3 is TGTGCCAGTAGTCCCGGACAGGGGAGACGGGGGTACACCTTC. The full variable domain, with the rest looked up from reference TRBV19 and TRBJ1-2, is DGGITQSPKYLFRKEGQNVTLSCEQNLNHDAMYWYRQDPGQGLRLIYYSQIVNDFQKGDIAEGYSVSREKKESFPLTVTSAQKNPTAFYLCASSPGQGRRGYTFGSGTRLTVV.

The genes are TRBV7-6 and TRBJ1-1, with D unclear. The germline gives CDR1 SGHVS, CDR2 FNYEAQ. The CDR3 has 13 residues. With 6 bases removed from V and 4 bases from J, the gap between germline ends came to 12 bases. The chain's CDR3 is CASSYGPLTEAFF. The CDR3 DNA sequence: TGTGCCAGCAGTTACGGTCCCCTCACTGAAGCTTTCTTT.

The CDR3: CASSPGTGEKLVNEQFF. The DNA for the CDR3 is TGCGCCAGCAGCCCAGGGACAGGGGAGAAATTAGTCAATGAGCAGTTCTTC. The J gene is TRBJ2-1, the V gene TRBV5-1; 10 bases are a match to TRBD1. CDR1 and CDR2 from the germline V gene are SGHRS and YFSETQ. CDR3 size: 17 residues. The V segment lost 4 bases and the J segment 6 bases; nucleotides outside the gene matches: 13.

This clone was counted a few times. The V and J genes are TRBV6-1 and TRBJ2-3; D perhaps matches TRBD2 (5 bases). The CDR3 spans 16 residues. Trimming left V 0 bases short and J 0 bases short, with 10 bases between. Germline V gene lookup returns CDR1 MNHNS and CDR2 SASEGT. The CDR3, as DNA: TGTGCCAGCAGTGAAGCGTGGTCGGGGAGCACAGATACGCAGTATTTT. Translated, it gives CASSEAWSGSTDTQYF.

The chain is built from TRBV28 and TRBJ2-5; possibly TRBD2 for D (7 bases). V was clipped by 5 bases and J by 4 bases, with 23 bases between them. This CDR3 is 17 amino acids long. From germline, CDR1 is MDHEN and CDR2 SYDVKM. CDR3 residues: CASSDPRAGAPAETQYF. For the CDR3, the DNA is TGTGCCAGCAGTGACCCGAGGGCGGGGGCGCCGGCAGAGACCCAGTACTTC.

The chain joins TRBV5-1 to TRBJ1-1; 9 bases line up with TRBD1. V lost 3 bases and J lost 0; bases outside the gene matches: 9. This CDR3 region has 17 residues. CDR1 is SGHRS and CDR2 is YFSETQ in the germline V gene. DNA for the CDR3: TGCGCCAGCAGCTATTACTCACAGGGGGCAATGAACACTGAAGCTTTCTTT. This encodes CASSYYSQGAMNTEAFF.

The chain combines TRBV4-2 with TRBJ1-2; 8 nucleotides line up with TRBD1. The V gene's germline CDR1 is LGHNA and CDR2 YNFKEQ. V gave up 5 bases and J gave up 8 bases; unmatched junction bases: 16. The CDR3 consists of 16 residues. The CDR3 loop reads CASSLVDPGQGGGYTF. The CDR3 DNA follows: TGTGCCAGCAGCTTAGTAGATCCTGGACAGGGAGGCGGCTACACCTTC.

This chain connects TRBV28 to TRBJ1-3; tentative D call: TRBD1 (5 bases). The CDR3 is made up of 13 amino acids. The germline V and J ends were trimmed by 6 bases and 4 bases, with 10 bases remaining between them. From germline, CDR1 is MDHEN and CDR2 SYDVKM. CDR3 DNA: TGTGCCAGCAGGGAGGGGTTCGGAAACACCATATATTTT. This codes for CASREGFGNTIYF.

The CDR3 coding sequence is TGTGCCTGCCATAGTGGAGTGGAGGCCGGGGAGCTGTTTTTT. It translates to CACHSGVEAGELFF. J is TRBJ2-2 and V is TRBV30, with D possibly being TRBD2 (5 bases). The CDR3 spans 14 residues. Looked up from germline, CDR1 is GTSNPN and CDR2 is SVGIG (reference sequence). Deletions cut 6 bases from V and 6 bases from J, with 17 bases between.

This clone has a handful of counts. The chain uses TRBV7-9 and TRBJ1-3; D not resolved. This CDR3 contains 16 residues. Germline lookup yields CDR1 SEHNR and CDR2 FQNEAQ (reference sequence). Trimming removed 7 bases at V and 0 bases at J, with 16 bases between. CDR3 sequence (DNA): TGTGCCAGCACCCCCCTCGCGGGTAGCTCTGGAAACACCATATATTTT. Residues: CASTPLAGSSGNTIYF.